A selection of T cell receptor beta chains follows, all from one sample in a study of blood T cells in healthy people across ages. MiXCR, run by TCRdb on the 5' RACE reads, gives a single entry per CDR3 protein. Of around 520,000 distinct CDR3 sequences in the sample, about 27% were seen once. These same records also appear under a second study, on T cells of mothers and their children.

Input material: blood. The receptor source for this set is a boy under 10 years old in good health. CDR3s include the opening cysteine and the closing phenylalanine or tryptophan. D genes are given only for firm matches. Clone size appears in some rows only: once, few, many, or a class for an expanded clone.

>.|TRBV6-1|.|TRBJ2-7
TGTGCCAGCAGAACCACCTACGAGCAGTACTTC
CASRTTYEQYF
>few|TRBV9|.|TRBJ2-5
TGTGCCAGCAGCGTAGGTCCGTACCAAGAGACCCAGTACTTC
CASSVGPYQETQYF
>few|TRBV12-3/TRBV12-4|TRBD2|TRBJ2-5
TGTGCCAGCAAGGTGGAGGGAGGGTGGACCCAGTACTTC
CASKVEGGWTQYF
>few|TRBV20-1|TRBD1|TRBJ1-6
TGCAGTGCGCCCAGGGGGTCTGATTCACCCCTCCACTTT
CSAPRGSDSPLHF
>.|TRBV6-2/TRBV6-3|.|TRBJ2-6
TGTGCCAGCAGTCGTGCTGGGCCAGGGGCCAACGTCCTGACTTTC
CASSRAGPGANVLTF
>.|TRBV5-6|.|TRBJ2-6
TGTGCCAGCAGCGGGGGAATTCCTCCTGGGGCCAACGTCCTGACTTTC
CASSGGIPPGANVLTF
>once|TRBV12-3/TRBV12-4|TRBD2|TRBJ2-3
TGTGCCAGCAATCCGACTAGCGGGAGAACAGATACGCAGTATTTT
CASNPTSGRTDTQYF
>.|TRBV7-2|.|TRBJ2-5
TGTGCCAGCAGCTTAGAGGGGGGCTCGGGAGAGACCCAGTACTTC
CASSLEGGSGETQYF
>.|TRBV9|TRBD2|TRBJ2-5
TGTGCCAGCAGCGTAAACCCCGGGAGGGCCGAAGAGACCCAGTACTTC
CASSVNPGRAEETQYF
>few|TRBV3-1|.|TRBJ1-1
TGTGCCAGCAGCCAACGACAGATGAACACTGAAGCTTTCTTT
CASSQRQMNTEAFF
>.|TRBV30|TRBD1|TRBJ1-1
TGTGCCTGGAGTGAAGAGGCAGGGGGCATGAACACTGAAGCTTTCTTT
CAWSEEAGGMNTEAFF
>many|TRBV6-1|TRBD2|TRBJ2-7
TGTGCCAGCAGTGAAGCCGGCGGGGGGGTGGACGAGCAGTACTTC
CASSEAGGGVDEQYF
>few|TRBV20-1|TRBD2|TRBJ2-1
TGCAGTGCTAGTAGCGGGGGTGTTTACAATGAGCAGTTCTTC
CSASSGGVYNEQFF
>.|TRBV6-6|.|TRBJ1-4
TGTGCCAGCAGTTACAAATTGGTTGCAACTAATGAAAAACTGTTTTTT
CASSYKLVATNEKLFF
>few|TRBV5-1|TRBD2|TRBJ2-1
TGCGCCAGCAGCCATCTAGCGGGAGGGGAGAATGAGCAGTTCTTC
CASSHLAGGENEQFF
>.|TRBV18|.|TRBJ2-7
TGTGCCAGCTCACCTCCCAGGGTTCGTTTCAACGAGCAGTACTTC
CASSPPRVRFNEQYF
>few|TRBV18|.|TRBJ2-1
TGTGCCAGCTCACCTAGAGTATTCAATGAGCAGTTCTTC
CASSPRVFNEQFF
>few|TRBV12-3/TRBV12-4|TRBD1|TRBJ2-1
TGTGCCAGCAGCCGCCCAGGACAGGGGGTATACAATGAGCAGTTCTTC
CASSRPGQGVYNEQFF
>few|TRBV9|TRBD2|TRBJ2-3
TGTGCCAGCAGCACCGAAGCGGGGGAGCCAGGAGATACGCAGTATTTT
CASSTEAGEPGDTQYF
>few|TRBV10-3|TRBD1|TRBJ2-7
TGTGCCATCAGCGGGACAGGGGCGGGACTCTACGAGCAGTACTTC
CAISGTGAGLYEQYF
>few|TRBV2|TRBD1|TRBJ2-7
TGTGCCAGCAGTGAAGAAGAGTTACAGGGGTCGACTTTC
CASSEEELQGSTF
>.|TRBV10-3|.|TRBJ2-7
TGTGCCATCAGTGAGGCCAGGGCCACCTACGAGCAGTACTTC
CAISEARATYEQYF
>.|TRBV13|.|TRBJ2-1
TGTGCCAGCAGCTTAGGAAGGGGGATCGACGAGCAGTTCTTC
CASSLGRGIDEQFF
>few|TRBV2|.|TRBJ2-5
TGTGCCAGCTTAGAAACGGGACCGAGGGGACAAGAGACCCAGTACTTC
CASLETGPRGQETQYF
>few|TRBV11-2|TRBD1|TRBJ2-1
TGTGCCAGCAGCTTAGATACAGGGGGGCCCATGGATGAGCAGTTCTTC
CASSLDTGGPMDEQFF
>.|TRBV5-1|TRBD1|TRBJ1-1
TGCGCCAGCAGATGGGACAGGGGGTGGACTGAAGCTTTCTTT
CASRWDRGWTEAFF
>few|TRBV5-5|.|TRBJ2-1
TGTGCCAGCAGCTCGGGTATGGTGTTAGCATCCTACAATGAGCAGTTCTTC
CASSSGMVLASYNEQFF
>.|TRBV7-2|.|TRBJ2-4
TGTGCCAGCAGCGTGACATCGACAGCAGACATTCAGTACTTC
CASSVTSTADIQYF
>few|TRBV3-1|TRBD2|TRBJ2-7
TGTGCCAGCAGCCAAGGACTAGCAAACGAGCAGTACTTC
CASSQGLANEQYF
>few|TRBV3-1|.|TRBJ2-5
TGTGCCAGCAGCGCGGCCCCCCCAGAGACCCAGTACTTC
CASSAAPPETQYF
>.|TRBV7-2|.|TRBJ2-7
TGTGCCAGCAGCTTTAGCGGCCCAAGCTCCTACGAGCAGTACTTC
CASSFSGPSSYEQYF
>few|TRBV27|.|TRBJ1-2
TGTGCCAGCAGTTCGAGACCTAACTATGGCTACACCTTC
CASSSRPNYGYTF
>.|TRBV5-8|.|TRBJ2-7
TGTGCCAGCAGCAAAAAAAAATTTTACAGCTACGAGCAGTACTTC
CASSKKKFYSYEQYF
>many|TRBV10-3|.|TRBJ1-2
TGTGCCATCAGTGAGCAGAACTATGGCTACACCTTC
CAISEQNYGYTF
>.|TRBV2|.|TRBJ2-7
TGTGCCAGCAAAAGTCTTACAGGGTTCACCGAGCAGTACTTC
CASKSLTGFTEQYF
>.|TRBV7-3|.|TRBJ1-1
TGTGCCAGCAGCCCTGGACCGAACACTGAAGCTTTCTTT
CASSPGPNTEAFF
>few|TRBV5-1|TRBD2|TRBJ2-1
TGCGCCAGCAGCTTGTTGCGGGGGGCCCCAAATGAGCAGTTCTTC
CASSLLRGAPNEQFF
>.|TRBV11-2|.|TRBJ2-2
TGTGCCAGCAGCTTGAGGGGACGGGACACCGGGGAGCTGTTTTTT
CASSLRGRDTGELFF
>many|TRBV11-2|.|TRBJ1-1
TGTGCCAGCAGCCGAGGGGGGGCTGAAGCTTTCTTT
CASSRGGAEAFF
>.|TRBV6-2/TRBV6-3|.|TRBJ2-6
TGTGCCAGCAGTTACAACCCAAGCTCTGGGGCCAACGTCCTGACTTTC
CASSYNPSSGANVLTF
>few|TRBV29-1|.|TRBJ2-1
TGCAGCGTTGACGTGAGGAGATACAATGAGCAGTTCTTC
CSVDVRRYNEQFF
>few|TRBV4-2|TRBD1|TRBJ2-7
TGTGCCAGCAGCCAAGACTCAGGGGGCTCCTACTTC
CASSQDSGGSYF
>few|TRBV5-1|.|TRBJ1-1
TGCGCCAGCAGCCCAAGGGGGGGTGGTGAAGCTTTCTTT
CASSPRGGGEAFF
>once|TRBV7-6|.|TRBJ1-2
TGTGCCAGCAGCTTAGAGGGCAGCCCTAACTATGGCTACACCTTC
CASSLEGSPNYGYTF